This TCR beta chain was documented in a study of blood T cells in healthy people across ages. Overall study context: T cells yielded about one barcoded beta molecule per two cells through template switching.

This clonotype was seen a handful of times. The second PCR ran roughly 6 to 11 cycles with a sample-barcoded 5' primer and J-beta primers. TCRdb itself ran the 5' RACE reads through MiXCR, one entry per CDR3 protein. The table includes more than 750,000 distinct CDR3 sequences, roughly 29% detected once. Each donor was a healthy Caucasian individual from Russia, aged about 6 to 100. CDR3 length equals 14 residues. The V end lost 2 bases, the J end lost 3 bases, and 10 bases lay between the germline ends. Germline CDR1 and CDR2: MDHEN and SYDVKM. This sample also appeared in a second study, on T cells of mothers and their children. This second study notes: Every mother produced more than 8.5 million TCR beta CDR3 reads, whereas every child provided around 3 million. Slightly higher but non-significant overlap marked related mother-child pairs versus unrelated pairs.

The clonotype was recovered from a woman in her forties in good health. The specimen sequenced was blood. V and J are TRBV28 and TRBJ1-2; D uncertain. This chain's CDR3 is CASSLTGPYYGYTF. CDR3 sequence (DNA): TGTGCCAGCAGTTTAACGGGCCCCTACTATGGCTACACCTTC.